The source of this T cell receptor (beta chain) is a study of T-cell reconstitution after alpha-beta-depleted transplantation in children. The study's findings and limits: Surviving recipient T cells and thymic progenitors accounted for the high day-60 TCRbeta diversity observed in some patients. Fresh T-cell production supplied most of the T-cell counts and diversity seen one year after transplant.

The germline V gene has CDR1 DFQATT and CDR2 SNEGSKA (reference sequence). Germline trimming cut 6 bases from V and 3 bases from J; bases unmatched to any gene: 13. The CDR3 length is 15 residues. A library of TCRbeta sequences, prepared with unique molecular identifiers, was generated. TCRdb redid the calling of the PCR reads with MiXCR, one entry per CDR3 protein. The sample carries approximately 500,000 distinct CDR3 sequences, over 9.5% recorded once. This clonotype appeared many times. Its antigen is undetermined. This TCR came from a child under 10 years old with inherited bone marrow failure, due to receive a stem cell transplant. Here the sequenced sample was PBMCs, taken before TCRalphabeta/CD19-depleted stem cell transplant. This chain connects TRBV20-1 to TRBJ2-7; 8 bases match TRBD1. The CDR3: CSAKVRQGNRYEQYF. Here the CDR3 DNA reads TGCAGTGCAAAGGTTCGACAGGGGAATCGCTACGAGCAGTACTTC.